This is a list of T cell receptor beta chains from one sample in a study of blood T cells in healthy people across ages. Using its own MiXCR run on the 5' RACE reads, TCRdb lists one record per CDR3 protein. The sample records over 1,300,000 distinct CDR3 sequences, 55% to 75% being singletons. The material sequenced was blood. The source is a man aged 18 to 29 in good health. Each CDR3 is given with its conserved first and last residue. A D gene is named only where the DNA matches it firmly. Size values are once, few and many counts, or a class for expanded clones, and some rows have none.

TRBV11-3	.	few	TRBJ2-7	TGTGCCAGCAGCTTTTGCCCTCTCTACGAGCAGTACTTC	CASSFCPLYEQYF
TRBV10-3	.	.	TRBJ2-3	TGTGCCACCGAAGAGGACATTTTCGGATTAGATACGCAGTATTTT	CATEEDIFGLDTQYF
TRBV20-1	.	.	TRBJ1-1	TGCAGTGCTCCCCATGGTCGGGGGAACACTGAAGCTTTCTTT	CSAPHGRGNTEAFF
TRBV7-9	.	.	TRBJ2-1	TGTGCCAGCAGCTTAAGTGCAGGGAGGAATGAGCAGTTCTTC	CASSLSAGRNEQFF
TRBV21-1	.	.	TRBJ2-5	TGTGCCAGCAGCAAAGGACAGGGGGGTACGGATGAGCAGTACTTC	CASSKGQGGTDEQYF
TRBV6-2/TRBV6-3	TRBD1	.	TRBJ2-3	TGTGCCAGCACCCAGGGGGTTAGCACAGATACGCAGTATTTT	CASTQGVSTDTQYF
TRBV20-1	.	.	TRBJ2-7	TGCAGTGCTCCGGACACGGGTTACGAGCAGTACTTC	CSAPDTGYEQYF
TRBV20-1	TRBD1	.	TRBJ2-1	TGCAGTGCTGGGACAGGCATGGATGAGCAGTTCTTC	CSAGTGMDEQFF
TRBV27	.	few	TRBJ2-1	TGTGCCAGCAGTTTCCCCGGACTCTACAATGAGCAGTTCTTC	CASSFPGLYNEQFF
TRBV4-3	.	few	TRBJ2-2	TGCGCCAGCAGCGATGGATCCGGGGAGCTGTTTTTT	CASSDGSGELFF
TRBV7-9	.	.	TRBJ1-5	TGTGCCAGCAGCTCCTCATGGACTCAGCCCCAGCATTTT	CASSSSWTQPQHF
TRBV29-1	.	.	TRBJ1-1	TGCAGCGTTGGTTCCGAGATGAACACTGAAGCTTTCTTT	CSVGSEMNTEAFF
TRBV20-1	.	few	TRBJ2-5	TGCAGTGCGACAGGAGAAGGTAACCCGCCTTCGTACCAAGAGACCCAGTACTTC	CSATGEGNPPSYQETQYF
TRBV24-1	.	.	TRBJ2-1	TGTGCCACCAGTGACTCGGGGGGCGGCCCGGGGAATGAGCAGTTCTTC	CATSDSGGGPGNEQFF
TRBV12-3/TRBV12-4	.	.	TRBJ1-5	TGTGCCAGCAGGGTCGGGGGTCGCAATCAGCCCCAGCATTTT	CASRVGGRNQPQHF
TRBV6-1	.	.	TRBJ1-4	TGTGCCAGCATCCGGGAGCATGTGGAGATCAATGAAAAACTGTTTTTT	CASIREHVEINEKLFF
TRBV6-5	.	.	TRBJ2-1	TGTGCCAGCAGTTACGTTGGGACAATCTACAATGAGCAGTTCTTC	CASSYVGTIYNEQFF
TRBV28	.	few	TRBJ2-7	TGTGCCAGCAATATACCGGATGAAGGGTCCTACGAGCAGTACTTC	CASNIPDEGSYEQYF
TRBV27	.	once	TRBJ1-2	TGTGCCAACTTACAACGTACCAGTTACTATGGCTACACCTTC	CANLQRTSYYGYTF
TRBV6-6	.	.	TRBJ1-2	TGTGCCAGCACCGAAAACTATGGCTACACCTTC	CASTENYGYTF
TRBV2	TRBD2	.	TRBJ2-7	TGTGCCAGCAGTGATCCCCTTCCGGGACTACAATACGAGCAGTACTTC	CASSDPLPGLQYEQYF
TRBV10-3	TRBD2	.	TRBJ2-1	TGTGCCATCAGTGAGTCTGGGACTAGTACGTCTGAGCAGTTCTTC	CAISESGTSTSEQFF
TRBV28	TRBD1	.	TRBJ2-4	TGTGCCAGCAGTGAACAGGGGAACAGGTACATTCAGTACTTC	CASSEQGNRYIQYF
TRBV29-1	.	.	TRBJ1-2	TGCAGCGCTACCTGGGTATCCGGCTACACCTTC	CSATWVSGYTF
TRBV28	.	few	TRBJ2-7	TGTGCCAGCAGTTTACTCGGCAGGGATTACGAGCAGTACTTC	CASSLLGRDYEQYF
TRBV27	TRBD1	.	TRBJ2-3	TGTGCCAGCAGTTTCCGGACAGGGGCCGGAGATACGCAGTATTTT	CASSFRTGAGDTQYF
TRBV10-1	TRBD2	.	TRBJ2-1	TGCGCCAGCAGTGGCGGACTAGCGGGAGCCCGTGGGTACAATGAGCAGTTCTTC	CASSGGLAGARGYNEQFF
TRBV15	.	.	TRBJ2-1	TGTGCCACCAGCAGAGATCTTGGACCCCCGGTCGATGAGCAGTTCTTC	CATSRDLGPPVDEQFF
TRBV5-5	.	.	TRBJ2-5	TGTGCCAGCTCATCAGTACCGGGATCGGGAGAGACCCAGTACTTC	CASSSVPGSGETQYF
TRBV5-1	TRBD2	few	TRBJ2-3	TGCGCCAGCATTGGAAGCGGGGGGCGCACAGATACGCAGTATTTT	CASIGSGGRTDTQYF
TRBV7-9	.	.	TRBJ2-3	TGTGCCAGCAGCTTAGACGGGGGAACCTCGGGAGATACGCAGTATTTT	CASSLDGGTSGDTQYF